Following are 8 T cell receptor beta chains from one sample sequenced in a study of Graves' ophthalmopathy and Graves' hyperthyroidism. The sequenced template was RNA, covering the TCR beta CDR3 region. HTBI-primed first-round RT-PCR preceded second-round multiplex PCR. TCRdb recomputed calls from the multiplex PCR reads with MiXCR, one row per CDR3 protein. Of 620,000 or so distinct CDR3 sequences listed, about a fifth were seen once; the top ten hold about 6.6%. Sequencing input: peripheral blood. The receptors derive from a woman aged 18-29 years with stable Graves' hyperthyroidism. Some clones in this sample may be carry-over from other donors' samples.

Of note for this clonotype: An end of the junction does not agree with germline; a read error may underlie this. The chain has TRBV28 and TRBJ2-4; D is unresolved. This CDR3 is 17 amino acids long. Germline loops: CDR1 MDHEN, CDR2 SYDVKM. The CDR3 bases are TGTGCCAGCAGTTTAGTGGCTAGTGTGATAGCCAAAAACATTAAGTACTTC. Protein product: CASSLVASVIAKNIKYF.

This clonotype was found many times. The rearrangement links TRBV19 to TRBJ2-6; possibly TRBD1 for D (5 bases). Per germline, CDR1 LNHDA and CDR2 SQIVND (reference sequence). This CDR3 has 14 residues. Trimming pared 6 bases from V and 11 bases from J, leaving 17 bases between. The CDR3 DNA reads TGTGCCAGTAGGTCGGTAATGGCAGGGCACGTCCTGACTTTC. It yields the protein CASRSVMAGHVLTF.

This clonotype was detected many times. CDR3 loop: CASRGQGMAKNIQYF. For the CDR3, the DNA is TGCGCCAGCAGGGGACAGGGTATGGCCAAAAACATTCAGTACTTC. The chain employs TRBV5-1 and TRBJ2-4; 9 bases agree with TRBD1. Germline trimming cut 5 bases from V and 1 base from J; bases unmatched to any gene: 4. This CDR3 is built from 15 residues. CDR1 and CDR2 (germline): SGHRS, YFSETQ.

This clonotype was counted ten times or more. The V call is TRBV30, the J call TRBJ1-1; D may be TRBD1 (5 bases). Looked up from germline, CDR1 is GTSNPN and CDR2 is SVGIG (reference sequence). Trimming cost V 3 bases and J 11 bases, with 13 bases left between them. This CDR3 spans 11 amino acids. The CDR3 protein is CAWRVEGFAFF. CDR3 nucleotide sequence: TGTGCCTGGAGGGTAGAGGGGTTCGCTTTCTTT.

This clonotype was observed many times. The chain uses TRBV20-1 and TRBJ1-2; 10 positions match TRBD1. The ends lost 5 bases at V and 6 bases at J; junction bases unmatched: 12. The CDR3 is 15 residues long. Germline CDR1 reads DFQATT; CDR2 reads SNEGSKA (reference sequence). CDR3 in DNA: TGCAGTGCTGAGAATCCGGGACAGGGGTTGAATGGCTACACCTTC. This sequence encodes CSAENPGQGLNGYTF.

On this clonotype: This sequence may be a read error, since a much larger clone differs from it by one base. No conserved phenylalanine or tryptophan ends this CDR3, so it is likely a read error. V gene TRBV11-3 combines with J gene TRBJ1-5; weak D call: TRBD1 (6 bases). The CDR3 runs to 15 residues. Germline CDR1 SGHNT, CDR2 YENEEA. With 1 base removed from V and 2 bases from J, the gap between germline ends came to 9 bases. This CDR3 reads CASSLGRGGNQPQHL. As DNA, the CDR3 is TGTGCCAGCAGCTTAGGCAGGGGTGGCAATCAGCCCCAGCATCTT.

This clonotype was observed many times. The chain recombines TRBV29-1 with TRBJ1-2; 7 bases are a match to TRBD1. The V gene end was trimmed by 6 bases and the J gene end by 3 bases; junction bases not matched to a gene: 10. Germline CDR1 reads SQVTM; CDR2 reads ANQGSEA. This CDR3 spans 14 amino acids. The CDR3 is CSVGGPLGHYGYTF. In DNA form, the CDR3 reads TGCAGCGTAGGGGGCCCTCTCGGGCACTATGGCTACACCTTC.

Concerning this clonotype itself: A much larger clone differs from this one at a single base, so this may be a read error. The J gene is TRBJ2-7, the V gene TRBV20-1, with TRBD1 matching over 9 bases. This CDR3 is 18 amino acids long. Germline-derived CDR1 and CDR2 are DFQATT and SNEGSKA (reference sequence). V shed 1 base, J shed 0 bases, and the junction held 13 bases outside the gene matches. As DNA, the CDR3 is TGCAGTGCTAGAGTTCCGGGACAGGGTTTTCGGAGCTCCTACGAGCAGTACTTC. It specifies CSARVPGQGFRSSYEQYF.